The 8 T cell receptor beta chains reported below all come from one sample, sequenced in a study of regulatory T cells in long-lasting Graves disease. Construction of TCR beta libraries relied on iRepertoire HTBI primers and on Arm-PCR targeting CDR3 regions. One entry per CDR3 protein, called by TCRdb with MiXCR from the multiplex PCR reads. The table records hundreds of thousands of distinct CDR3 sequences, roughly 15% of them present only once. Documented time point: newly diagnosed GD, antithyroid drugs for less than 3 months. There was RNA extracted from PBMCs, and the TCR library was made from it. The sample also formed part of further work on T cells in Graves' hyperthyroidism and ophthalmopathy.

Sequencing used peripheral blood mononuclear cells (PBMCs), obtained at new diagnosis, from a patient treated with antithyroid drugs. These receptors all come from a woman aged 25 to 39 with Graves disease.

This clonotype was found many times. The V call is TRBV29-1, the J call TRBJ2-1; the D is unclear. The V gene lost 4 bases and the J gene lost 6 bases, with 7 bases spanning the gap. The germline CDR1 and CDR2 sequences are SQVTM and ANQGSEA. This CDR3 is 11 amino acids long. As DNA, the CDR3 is TGCAGCGTTGGGGCACCCAATGAGCAGTTCTTC. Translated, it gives CSVGAPNEQFF.

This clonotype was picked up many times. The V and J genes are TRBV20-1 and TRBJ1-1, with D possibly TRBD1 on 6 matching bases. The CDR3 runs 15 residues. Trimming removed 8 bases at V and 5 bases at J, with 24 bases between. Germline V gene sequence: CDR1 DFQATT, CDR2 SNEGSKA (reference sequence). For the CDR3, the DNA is TGCAGTCCCAGGGGTTATACAGGAAAGGGGACTGAAGCTTTCTTT. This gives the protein CSPRGYTGKGTEAFF.

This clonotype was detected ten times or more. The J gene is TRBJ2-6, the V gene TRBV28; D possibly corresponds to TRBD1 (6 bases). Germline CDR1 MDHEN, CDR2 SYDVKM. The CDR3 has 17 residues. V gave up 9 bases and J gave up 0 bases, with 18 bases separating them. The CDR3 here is CARPAGQWVSGANVLTF. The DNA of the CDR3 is TGTGCCAGACCCGCCGGACAGTGGGTCTCTGGGGCCAACGTCCTGACTTTC.

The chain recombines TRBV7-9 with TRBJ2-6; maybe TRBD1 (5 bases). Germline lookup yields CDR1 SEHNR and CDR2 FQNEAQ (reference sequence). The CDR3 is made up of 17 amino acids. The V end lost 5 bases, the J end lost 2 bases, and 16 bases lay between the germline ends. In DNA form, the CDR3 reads TGTGCCAGCAGCCCGATCCAGGGTGTGACTGGGGCCAACGTCCTGACTTTC. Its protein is CASSPIQGVTGANVLTF.

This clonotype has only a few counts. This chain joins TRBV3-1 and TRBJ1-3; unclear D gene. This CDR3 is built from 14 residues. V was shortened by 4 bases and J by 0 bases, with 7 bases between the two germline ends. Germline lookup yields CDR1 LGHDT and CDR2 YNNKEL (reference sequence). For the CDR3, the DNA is TGTGCCAGCAGCCCTCTGGACTCTGGAAACACCATATATTTT. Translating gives CASSPLDSGNTIYF.

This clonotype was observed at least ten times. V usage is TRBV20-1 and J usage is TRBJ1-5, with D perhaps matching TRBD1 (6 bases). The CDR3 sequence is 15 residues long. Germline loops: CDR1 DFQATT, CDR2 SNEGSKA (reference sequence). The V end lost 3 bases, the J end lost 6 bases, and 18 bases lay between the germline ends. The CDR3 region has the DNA TGCAGTGCTAGTACACCAGGGGCTATAAGTCAGCCCCAGCATTTT. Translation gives CSASTPGAISQPQHF.

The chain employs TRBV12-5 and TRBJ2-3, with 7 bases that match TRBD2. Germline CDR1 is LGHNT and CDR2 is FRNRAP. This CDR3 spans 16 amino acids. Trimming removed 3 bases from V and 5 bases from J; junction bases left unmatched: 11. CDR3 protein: CASGFGRAGTQDTQYF. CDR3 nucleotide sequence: TGTGCTAGTGGTTTCGGTCGAGCGGGGACTCAAGATACGCAGTATTTT.

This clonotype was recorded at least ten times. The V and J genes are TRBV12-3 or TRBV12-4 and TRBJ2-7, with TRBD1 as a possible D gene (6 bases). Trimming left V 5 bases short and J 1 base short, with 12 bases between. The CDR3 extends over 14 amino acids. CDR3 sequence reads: CASSQGSPSYEQYF. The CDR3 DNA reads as TGTGCCAGCAGTCAGGGGTCCCCTTCCTACGAGCAGTACTTC.